These 7 T cell receptor beta chains came from one sample sequenced in a study of CD8 T cells in Susac syndrome. RNA, at about 0.45 to 1 ug, was reverse transcribed with random hexamers. TCRdb re-called the immunoSEQ multiplex PCR reads through MiXCR, storing one row per CDR3 protein. The sample includes about 180,000 distinct CDR3 sequences, roughly 94% of them seen just once. The sequenced material came from CD4+ T cells from PBMCs. These receptor sequences come from a human donor with Susac syndrome.

CDR3 loop: CASSQGGPYNSPLHF. In DNA form, the CDR3 reads TGCGCCAGCAGCCAAGGCGGGCCCTATAATTCACCCCTCCACTTT. V is TRBV4-3 and J is TRBJ1-6; D is unresolved. Germline CDR1 reads LGHNA; CDR2 reads YSLEER. V was cut by 1 base and J by 2 bases, with 6 bases left in between. This CDR3 is built from 15 residues.

CDR3 loop: CSAHSGFSYNEQFF. CDR3 sequence (DNA): TGCAGTGCTCACAGCGGATTCTCCTACAATGAGCAGTTCTTC. The rearrangement uses TRBV20-1 and TRBJ2-1; D is possibly TRBD2 (5 bases). Germline-derived CDR1 and CDR2 are DFQATT and SNEGSKA (reference sequence). The CDR3 is 14 residues long. V dropped 5 bases and J dropped 0 bases, with 11 bases sitting between them.

V is TRBV27 and J is TRBJ1-1; the D is unclear. This CDR3 has 14 residues. Germline V lookup: CDR1 MNHEY, CDR2 SMNVEV (reference sequence). V was pared by 2 bases and J by 1 base, with 8 bases between. CDR3 sequence reads: CASSLISGNTEAFF. Here the CDR3 DNA reads TGTGCCAGCAGTTTAATCTCAGGGAACACTGAAGCTTTCTTT.

This chain connects TRBV3-1 to TRBJ2-7, with a possible D match to TRBD2 (5 bases). Germline loops: CDR1 LGHDT, CDR2 YNNKEL (reference sequence). This CDR3 contains 12 residues. The V end was cut by 3 bases, the J end by 6 bases, with 9 bases between. The CDR3 nucleotides read TGTGCCAGCAGCCACTCTGGGAGCGAGCAGTACTTC. The encoded protein is CASSHSGSEQYF.

The chain links TRBV2 to TRBJ1-5; tentative D call: TRBD1 (5 bases). V lost 6 bases and J 6 bases, leaving 12 bases between the germline ends. Germline loops: CDR1 SNHLY, CDR2 FYNNEI. The CDR3 is 13 amino acids. The chain's CDR3 is CASSRDSGQPQHF. CDR3 in DNA: TGTGCCAGCAGCCGGGACTCCGGTCAGCCCCAGCATTTT.

V usage is TRBV5-1 and J usage is TRBJ2-5; tentatively, D is TRBD1 or TRBD2 (5 bases each). Trimming took off 2 bases at V and 4 bases at J, with 9 bases between the two ends. Germline CDR1 is SGHRS and CDR2 is YFSETQ. This CDR3 is 13 amino acids long. Here the CDR3 DNA reads TGCGCCAGCAGCTTCGAGGGGTCAGAGACCCAGTACTTC. Translating gives CASSFEGSETQYF.

The rearrangement links TRBV2 to TRBJ1-1; TRBD1 is a possible D gene (5 bases). The V gene's germline CDR1 is SNHLY and CDR2 FYNNEI. V was pared by 4 bases and J by 2 bases, with 14 bases between. The CDR3 runs to 15 residues. In nucleotides, the CDR3 is TGTGCCAGCAGTGGCCCCGGAGGGGCTAACACTGAAGCTTTCTTT. This gives the protein CASSGPGGANTEAFF.